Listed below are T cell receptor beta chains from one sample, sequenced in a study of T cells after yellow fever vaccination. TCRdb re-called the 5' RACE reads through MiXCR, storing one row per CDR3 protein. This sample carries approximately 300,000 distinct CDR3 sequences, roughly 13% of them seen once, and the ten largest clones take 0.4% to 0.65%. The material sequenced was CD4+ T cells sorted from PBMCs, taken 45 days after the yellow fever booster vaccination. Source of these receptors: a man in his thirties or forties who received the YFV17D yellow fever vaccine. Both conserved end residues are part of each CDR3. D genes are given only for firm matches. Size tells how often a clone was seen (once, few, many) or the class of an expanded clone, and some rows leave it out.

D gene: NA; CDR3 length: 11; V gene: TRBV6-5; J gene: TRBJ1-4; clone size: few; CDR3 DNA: TGTGCCAGCAGTCCGGGAAAGAAACTGTTTTTT; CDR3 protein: CASSPGKKLFF
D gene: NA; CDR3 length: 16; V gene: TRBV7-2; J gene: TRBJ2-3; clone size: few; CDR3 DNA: TGTGCCAGCAGCTTAGCCGGACTACCAAACACAGATACGCAGTATTTT; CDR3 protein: CASSLAGLPNTDTQYF
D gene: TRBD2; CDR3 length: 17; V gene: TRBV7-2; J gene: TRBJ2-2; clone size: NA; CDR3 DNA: TGTGCCAGCAGCCTCCAGGGACTAGCGGGAGAGACCGGGGAGCTGTTTTTT; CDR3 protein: CASSLQGLAGETGELFF
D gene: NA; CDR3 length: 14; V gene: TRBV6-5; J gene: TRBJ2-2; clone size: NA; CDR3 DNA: TGTGCCAGCACGCCCCCCGGGGGAGCCGGGGAGCTGTTTTTT; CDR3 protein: CASTPPGGAGELFF
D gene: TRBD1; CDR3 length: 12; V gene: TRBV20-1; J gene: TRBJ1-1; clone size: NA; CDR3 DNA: TGCAGTGCCTGGACAGGGTATGCTGAAGCTTTCTTT; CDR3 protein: CSAWTGYAEAFF
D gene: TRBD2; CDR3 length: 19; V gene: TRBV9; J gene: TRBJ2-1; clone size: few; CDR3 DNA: TGTGCCAGCAGCGTAGCTGTGGGTGCTAGCGGGACACTCGTTAGTGAGCAGTTCTTC; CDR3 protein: CASSVAVGASGTLVSEQFF
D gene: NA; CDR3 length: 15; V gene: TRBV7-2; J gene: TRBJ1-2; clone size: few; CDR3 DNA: TGTGCCAGCAGCAACGGCGGACAGACAAACTATGGCTACACCTTC; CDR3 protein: CASSNGGQTNYGYTF
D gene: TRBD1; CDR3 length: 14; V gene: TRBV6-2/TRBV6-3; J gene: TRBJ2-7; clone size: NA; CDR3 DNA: TGTGCCAGCACCTCCGGGACAGGGGTCTACGAGCAGTACTTC; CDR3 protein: CASTSGTGVYEQYF
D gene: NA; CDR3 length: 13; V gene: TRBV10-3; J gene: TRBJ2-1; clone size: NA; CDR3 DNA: TGTGCCATCAGTACGGGAAGCTACAATGAGCAGTTCTTC; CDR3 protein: CAISTGSYNEQFF
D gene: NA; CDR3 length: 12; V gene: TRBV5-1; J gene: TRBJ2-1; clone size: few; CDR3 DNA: TGCGCCAGCGGGTTATTGTTCAATGAGCAGTTCTTC; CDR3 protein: CASGLLFNEQFF
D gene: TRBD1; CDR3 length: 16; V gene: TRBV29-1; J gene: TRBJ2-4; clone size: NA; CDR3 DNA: TGCAGCGTTTGGTCCCGGGACAGGGGATCCAAAAACATTCAGTACTTC; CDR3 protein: CSVWSRDRGSKNIQYF
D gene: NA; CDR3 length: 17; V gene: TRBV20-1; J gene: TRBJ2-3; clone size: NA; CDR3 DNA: TGCAGTGCTAGACTAGGGGGCGGGGCCATATTCACAGATACGCAGTATTTT; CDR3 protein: CSARLGGGAIFTDTQYF
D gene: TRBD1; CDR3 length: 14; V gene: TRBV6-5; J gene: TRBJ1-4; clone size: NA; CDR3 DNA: TGTGCCAGCAGTTTTCTGACAGGGGTTGAAAAACTGTTTTTT; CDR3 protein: CASSFLTGVEKLFF
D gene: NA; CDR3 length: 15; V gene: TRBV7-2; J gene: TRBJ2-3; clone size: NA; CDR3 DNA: TGTGCCAGCAGCCGTAGGGGGGATAGCACAGATACGCAGTATTTT; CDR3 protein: CASSRRGDSTDTQYF
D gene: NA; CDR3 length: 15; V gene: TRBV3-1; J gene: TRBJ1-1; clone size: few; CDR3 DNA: TGTGCCAGCAGCCAACAGAGCGGGAGGTCTGCTGAAGCTTTCTTT; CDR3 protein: CASSQQSGRSAEAFF
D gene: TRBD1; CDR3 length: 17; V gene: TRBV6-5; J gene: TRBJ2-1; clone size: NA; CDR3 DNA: TGTGCCAGCAGTAACACCGCCGGGACAGGGAGGCACAATGAGCAGTTCTTC; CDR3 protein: CASSNTAGTGRHNEQFF
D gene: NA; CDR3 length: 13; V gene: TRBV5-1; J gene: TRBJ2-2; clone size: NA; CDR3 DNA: TGCGCCAGCAGCTTTACTCTACTCGGGGAGCTGTTTTTT; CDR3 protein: CASSFTLLGELFF
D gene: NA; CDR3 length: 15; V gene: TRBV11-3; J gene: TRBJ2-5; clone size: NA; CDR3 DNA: TGTGCCAGCAGTAGGGGTCTAGGTGGAGGTGAGACCCAGTACTTC; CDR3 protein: CASSRGLGGGETQYF
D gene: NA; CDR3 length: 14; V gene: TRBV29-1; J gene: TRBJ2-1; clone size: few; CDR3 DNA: TGCAGCGTTGATGTCCAGCGCCTACCTAATGAGCAGTTCTTC; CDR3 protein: CSVDVQRLPNEQFF
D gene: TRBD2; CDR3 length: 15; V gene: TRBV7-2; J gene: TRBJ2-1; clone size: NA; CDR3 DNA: TGTGCCAGCAGCCCCCCCGAGGGAGGGCCCGTAAGGCAGTTCTTC; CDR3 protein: CASSPPEGGPVRQFF